What follows are 8 T cell receptor beta chains derived from one specimen sequenced in a study of naive and memory T cell subsets. The beta constant-region primer was an equimolar mix of two oligonucleotides covering TRBC1 and TRBC2. TCRdb re-called the UMI-ligation and nested PCR reads with MiXCR, one entry per CDR3 protein. The table records 130,000 to 150,000 distinct CDR3 sequences, over 15% of them present only once. Material for sequencing was naive CD4+ T cells from blood. These receptors all stem from a human donor in good health.

The V gene is TRBV6-5, the J gene TRBJ2-7; 9 bases align to TRBD2. Germline trimming cut 6 bases from V and 4 bases from J; bases unmatched to any gene: 10. In germline, CDR1 is MNHEY, CDR2 SVGAGI. CDR3 length equals 15 residues. The CDR3: CASRSSLAGRYEQYF. DNA for the CDR3: TGTGCCAGCAGGTCCAGTCTAGCGGGAAGGTACGAGCAGTACTTC.

This chain links TRBV6-6 with TRBJ2-7, with 11 nucleotides matching TRBD1. Germline assignment: CDR1 MNHNY and CDR2 SVGAGI (reference sequence). The CDR3 has 13 residues. The J segment lost 5 bases and the V segment lost 6 bases, leaving 3 bases of the junction unmatched. The CDR3 sequence: CASRGQGVNEQYF. The CDR3 DNA reads TGTGCCAGCAGGGGACAGGGGGTCAACGAGCAGTACTTC.

This clonotype was seen a handful of times. The chain joins TRBV12-3 or TRBV12-4 to TRBJ2-3; TRBD2 matches at 11 bases. J gave up 2 bases and V 1 base, and 5 bases lay outside the gene matches. This CDR3 spans 17 amino acids. The CDR3: CASSLETSGTVTDTQYF. The CDR3, as DNA: TGTGCCAGCAGTTTAGAGACTAGCGGGACGGTCACAGATACGCAGTATTTT.

Only a few counts were recorded for this clonotype. V gene TRBV28 combines with J gene TRBJ1-6; TRBD1 might be the D (5 bases). This CDR3 spans 15 amino acids. The germline V gene encodes CDR1 MDHEN and CDR2 SYDVKM. The V and J ends lost 7 bases and 8 bases respectively, with 18 bases between them. CDR3 amino acids: CASIGTGLQDSPLHF. The CDR3 nucleotides are TGTGCCAGCATTGGGACGGGGCTTCAGGATTCACCCCTCCACTTT.

This chain uses TRBV18 with TRBJ2-1; 7 bases are a match to TRBD1. Germline V CDR1 and CDR2: KGHSH, LQKENI. The trim removed 4 bases at V and 2 bases at J, leaving 5 bases unmatched. The CDR3 consists of 15 residues. CDR3 sequence reads: CASSHRDRPYNEQFF. In DNA form, the CDR3 reads TGTGCCAGCTCACACCGGGACAGACCCTACAATGAGCAGTTCTTC.

The genes are TRBV10-3 and TRBJ1-2; D possibly corresponds to TRBD1 (5 bases). The ends were cut back, 5 bases at V and 0 bases at J, with 13 bases in the middle. Germline CDR1 reads ENHRY; CDR2 reads SYGVKD. CDR3 length equals 15 residues. The CDR3, as DNA: TGTGCCATCAGTCACGGGGCAGACTCTAACTATGGCTACACCTTC. Residues: CAISHGADSNYGYTF.

This clonotype showed up many times. J is TRBJ1-2 and V is TRBV10-3, with a tentative D call TRBD1 (5 bases). The CDR3 has 14 residues. Per the germline V gene, CDR1 is ENHRY and CDR2 is SYGVKD. Trimming removed 7 bases from V and 1 base from J, with 13 bases in between. The CDR3 reads CAITQTTDNYGYTF. The CDR3 bases are TGTGCCATCACCCAGACGACAGATAACTATGGCTACACCTTC.

This clonotype was found a few times. The rearrangement uses TRBV5-1 and TRBJ2-7; possibly TRBD1 for D (6 bases). This CDR3 is 15 amino acids long. V dropped 0 bases and J dropped 4 bases, with 14 bases sitting between them. CDR1 is SGHRS, CDR2 YFSETQ, per germline. The CDR3 DNA follows: TGCGCCAGCAGCTTGGTGCCAGGGGAGAGTTACGAGCAGTACTTC. This sequence encodes CASSLVPGESYEQYF.